A selection of T cell receptor beta chains follows, all from one sample in a study of regulatory T cells in long-lasting Graves disease. TCRdb processed the multiplex PCR reads anew with MiXCR; each CDR3 protein has one entry. The table includes about 450,000 distinct CDR3 sequences, about 17% detected once. These data were also filed under a second study, of T cells in Graves' hyperthyroidism and ophthalmopathy.

This sample comprised peripheral blood mononuclear cells (PBMCs), obtained at new diagnosis, from a patient treated with antithyroid drugs. These receptors all stem from a woman aged 30 to 39 with Graves disease. The CDR3 runs from the conserved cysteine through the conserved F or W. A D gene is named only where the DNA matches it firmly. Clone size, where shown, is once, few, many, or a class for clones that have expanded.

J	size	D	V	CDR3	DNA
TRBJ1-5	NA	NA	TRBV24-1	CATSDRPQGPQHF	TGTGCCACCAGTGATCGGCCTCAGGGACCCCAGCATTTT
TRBJ2-1	NA	TRBD1	TRBV5-1	CASSATGVNEQFF	TGCGCCAGCAGCGCAACAGGGGTTAATGAGCAGTTCTTC
TRBJ2-1	many	TRBD2	TRBV12-3/TRBV12-4	CASSLVGGRLFNEQFF	TGTGCCAGCAGTTTAGTCGGCGGGAGGCTATTCAATGAGCAGTTCTTC
TRBJ2-3	many	NA	TRBV3-1	CASSHRQISTDTQYF	TGTGCCAGCAGCCACCGACAGATTAGCACAGATACGCAGTATTTT
TRBJ2-7	many	NA	TRBV6-1	CASSEGGGAGSYEQYF	TGTGCCAGCAGTGAAGGAGGAGGGGCCGGATCCTACGAGCAGTACTTC
TRBJ1-2	many	TRBD1	TRBV6-1	CASSRHGTGTNYGYTF	TGTGCCAGCAGTCGACACGGGACAGGAACCAACTATGGCTACACCTTC
TRBJ2-1	many	NA	TRBV5-1	CASSLVALTGYEQFF	TGCGCCAGCAGCTTGGTTGCCCTTACCGGGTATGAGCAGTTCTTC
TRBJ2-2	NA	NA	TRBV27	CASLSTNTGELFF	TGTGCCAGCCTAAGTACGAACACCGGGGAGCTGTTTTTT
TRBJ2-7	NA	NA	TRBV5-8	CASRDSGAGYEQYF	TGTGCCAGCAGGGATTCGGGCGCGGGATACGAGCAGTACTTC
TRBJ1-2	NA	TRBD1	TRBV28	CASRRQGDQMEYGYTF	TGTGCCAGCAGAAGACAGGGGGACCAAATGGAGTATGGCTACACCTTC
TRBJ2-6	few	NA	TRBV2	CAGSGAPGANVLTF	TGTGCCGGGTCAGGAGCCCCTGGGGCCAACGTCCTGACTTTC
TRBJ2-3	NA	TRBD1	TRBV27	CANKHRTGFSDTQYF	TGTGCCAACAAACATCGGACAGGGTTTTCAGATACGCAGTATTTT
TRBJ2-1	few	NA	TRBV29-1	CSVRSSSYNEQFF	TGCAGCGTGAGAAGTAGCTCCTACAATGAGCAGTTCTTC
TRBJ2-7	NA	NA	TRBV5-1	CASSSGYYKQYF	TGCGCCAGCAGTTCGGGATACTACAAGCAGTACTTC
TRBJ1-1	many	NA	TRBV2	CASRRRDSNTEAFF	TGTGCCAGCAGGCGCCGGGATTCAAACACTGAAGCTTTCTTT
TRBJ1-1	few	NA	TRBV15	CATSRGVFGNTEAFF	TGTGCCACCAGCAGAGGAGTGTTCGGGAACACTGAAGCTTTCTTT
TRBJ1-1	NA	NA	TRBV6-1	CASSEGVKLNTEAFF	TGTGCCAGCAGTGAGGGAGTGAAATTGAACACTGAAGCTTTCTTT
TRBJ2-1	NA	NA	TRBV28	CASSFGGRTNEQFF	TGTGCCAGCAGTTTCGGGGGGCGAACCAATGAGCAGTTCTTC
TRBJ1-1	many	NA	TRBV7-9	CASSLNGAGGTEAFF	TGTGCCAGCAGCTTGAATGGAGCTGGGGGCACTGAAGCTTTCTTT
TRBJ1-1	many	NA	TRBV27	CASSRLGVGEAFF	TGTGCCAGCAGTAGACTGGGGGTGGGTGAAGCTTTCTTT
TRBJ2-1	NA	TRBD2	TRBV19	CASRGTRSNEQFF	TGTGCCAGTAGAGGGACTAGGAGCAATGAGCAGTTCTTC
TRBJ1-1	many	NA	TRBV7-9	CASSEIEPSEAFF	TGTGCCAGCAGCGAAATCGAACCGTCGGAAGCTTTCTTT